The 11 T cell receptor beta chains reported below all come from one sample, sequenced in a study of T cells in women clearing cervical HPV infection. Method: immunoSEQ multiplex PCR; TCRdb's copy keeps in-frame clones and lacks some. This repertoire includes 25,000 to 35,000 clones. The specimen was blood buffy coat. Receptors were obtained from a woman aged 18-70 years with a cervical HPV16 infection that either progressed to CIN3+ or cleared (not recorded which).

CDR3 DNA, as far as it was read: TGCAGTGCTAGACTCGCTAGCGGGGGCCACTACGAG. The encoded protein is CSARLASGGHYE. From start to end, the CDR3 is CSARLASGGHYEQYF. The V call is TRBV20-1, the J call TRBJ2-7, with TRBD2 identical over 10 bases. Coverage ceases 3 residues before the CDR3 finishes, and the germline J gene fills in the end. CDR1 is DFQATT and CDR2 is SNEGSKA in the germline V gene (reference sequence). The CDR3 consists of 15 residues. The trim removed 2 bases at V and 3 bases at J, leaving 7 bases unmatched.

The sequenced part of the CDR3 DNA is TGCGCCAGCACCGAGGGGGGGGCAGGGACTGAA. It is translated as CASTEGGAGTE. The complete CDR3 protein is CASTEGGAGTEAFF. The chain has TRBV10-2 and TRBJ1-1; maybe TRBD1 (6 bases). Coverage ceases 3 residues before the CDR3 finishes, and the germline J gene fills in the end. V lost 7 bases and J 5 bases, leaving 17 bases between the germline ends. The CDR3 totals 14 residues. Per germline, CDR1 WSHSY and CDR2 SAAADI.

Note on this clone: With the read ending 3 residues before the CDR3 end, the germline J gene is used to fill in that end. This sequence joins TRBV30 and TRBJ2-5, with a tentative D call TRBD2 (5 bases). Looked up from germline, CDR1 is GTSNPN and CDR2 is SVGIG (reference sequence). The germline V and J ends were trimmed by 5 bases and 5 bases, with 12 bases remaining between them. The CDR3 contains 12 residues. This CDR3 is CAWDPGLETQYF. The covered CDR3 bases are TGTGCCTGGGACCCGGGGTTGGAGACC.

In the case of this clone: Coverage ceases 3 residues before the CDR3 finishes, and the germline J gene fills in the end. The rearrangement joins TRBV11-2 to TRBJ2-2; D is possibly TRBD2 (5 bases). The V and J ends lost 0 bases and 5 bases respectively, with 10 bases between them. Germline loops: CDR1 SGHAT, CDR2 FQNNGV. The CDR3 runs to 15 residues. CDR3 DNA, as far as it was read: TGTGCCAGCAGCTTAGAACTAGTAAAAACCGGGGAG. Translating gives CASSLELVKTGE. The complete CDR3 protein is CASSLELVKTGELFF. The variable domain in full, completed from reference TRBV11-2 and TRBJ2-2, reads EAGVAQSPRYKIIEKRQSVAFWCNPISGHATLYWYQQILGQGPKLLIQFQNNGVVDDSQLPKDRFSAERLKGVDSTLKIQPAKLEDSAVYLCASSLELVKTGELFFGEGSRLTVL.

Concerning this clone: The DNA ends 3 residues before the CDR3 does, and the rest of the CDR3 is filled in from the germline J gene. The V call is TRBV18, the J call TRBJ1-1; D call uncertain. Germline V gives CDR1 KGHSH, CDR2 LQKENI. V lost 1 base to trimming and J lost 4 bases, with 10 bases between them. The CDR3 sequence is 14 residues long. Incomplete CDR3 DNA: TGTGCCAGCTCACCACAGGGCGGGAGCACTGAA. This translates into CASSPQGGSTE. The full CDR3 protein is CASSPQGGSTEAFF.

Points on this clone: The CDR3 end lies 3 residues beyond the end of the read and is filled in from the germline J gene. The V call is TRBV20-1, the J call TRBJ1-5; no clear D gene. Germline V gene data show CDR1 as DFQATT and CDR2 as SNEGSKA (reference sequence). V dropped 7 bases and J dropped 0 bases, with 10 bases sitting between them. The CDR3 has 13 amino acids. The CDR3 loop reads CSVRYDSNQPQHF. The CDR3 bases that were read are TGCAGTGTCCGGTACGATAGCAATCAGCCC.

Remarks on this clone: The CDR3 end falls 3 residues outside the read, so it is completed with the germline J gene. The chain combines TRBV6-2 or TRBV6-3 with TRBJ2-3; 7 bases line up with TRBD1. CDR3 size: 15 residues. Germline values: CDR1 MNHEY, CDR2 SVGEGT. The CDR3 reads CASSLTGLGNQPQYF. The covered CDR3 bases are TGTGCCAGCAGCCTGACAGGGTTGGGCAATCAGCCG.

Concerning this clone: The read terminates 3 residues before the CDR3 end, so the remaining end is supplied by the germline J gene. The chain has TRBV20-1 and TRBJ2-1; 8 positions agree with TRBD2. Germline V gene sequence: CDR1 DFQATT, CDR2 SNEGSKA (reference sequence). Unmatched junction bases numbered 9, after V lost 4 bases and J lost 7 bases. The CDR3 loop spans 14 amino acids. The CDR3 loop reads CSAKRGGGWNEQFF. CDR3 DNA, as far as it was read: TGCAGTGCTAAACGGGGGGGAGGTTGGAATGAG.

The covered CDR3 bases are TGTGCCAGCAGCCAAAGACTAGCGGGGGGTGGGTATGAG. The encoded protein is CASSQRLAGGGYE. The complete CDR3 sequence is CASSQRLAGGGYEQFF. The J gene is TRBJ2-1, the V gene TRBV4-2, with 13 bases aligning to TRBD2. The CDR3 extends 3 residues past the end of the read, so its final part is completed from the germline J gene. Losses at the gene ends were 2 bases for V and 8 bases for J; bases not matched to a gene: 6. The germline CDR1 and CDR2 sequences are LGHNA and YNFKEQ. This CDR3 comprises 16 residues.

As for this clone: Read coverage stops 3 residues before the CDR3 terminus; the germline J gene supplies the remainder. The chain is built from TRBV29-1 and TRBJ2-3; possibly TRBD1 for D (5 bases). The V and J ends lost 8 bases and 0 bases respectively, with 12 bases between them. Germline CDR1 is SQVTM and CDR2 is ANQGSEA. The CDR3 sequence is 13 residues long. The CDR3 sequence: CSTGRHSTDTQYF. CDR3 bases read: TGCAGCACAGGTCGGCACAGCACAGATACG.

As for this clone: The CDR3 is cut off 3 residues early in the read; its end comes from the germline J gene. This rearrangement joins TRBV20-1 to TRBJ2-2; D not resolved. The germline CDR1 and CDR2 sequences are DFQATT and SNEGSKA (reference sequence). The CDR3 spans 13 residues. Trimming left V 6 bases short and J 4 bases short, with 12 bases between. The CDR3 DNA, read in part, is TGCAGTGCCAGCCGGGTCTCCACCGGGGAG. This translates into CSASRVSTGE. The CDR3 as a whole reads CSASRVSTGELFF.